The clone carrying this TCR beta chain was seen only once. Its matching antigen is unknown. CDR3 length: 16 residues. The V and J ends lost 3 bases and 3 bases, in that order; junction bases with no gene match: 4. The germline gives CDR1 LNHDA, CDR2 SQIVND (reference sequence). The PCR template was genomic DNA. Multiplex PCR with 30 forward and 13 reverse primers amplified the TCR beta CDR3. TCRdb reanalysed the multiplex PCR reads using MiXCR and keeps one entry per CDR3 protein. Altogether fewer than 350,000 distinct CDR3 sequences are present, 47% being singletons, with the ten largest covering approximately 14%. The sample comes from a study of type 1 and type 2 diabetes patients. General observations from the study: Age and gender were not matched between study groups. In type 2 diabetes, highly-expanded CD4+ clones took a median around 4.1% of reads.

This chain connects TRBV19 to TRBJ2-1; 11 bases fit TRBD2. This TCR derives from a man aged 18 to 35 with type 2 diabetes. Sequencing was performed on peripheral blood mononuclear cells (PBMCs). The CDR3 region has the DNA TGTGCCAGTAGTATTATAGCGGGGGGGCTCTACAATGAGCAGTTCTTC. Encoded protein: CASSIIAGGLYNEQFF.